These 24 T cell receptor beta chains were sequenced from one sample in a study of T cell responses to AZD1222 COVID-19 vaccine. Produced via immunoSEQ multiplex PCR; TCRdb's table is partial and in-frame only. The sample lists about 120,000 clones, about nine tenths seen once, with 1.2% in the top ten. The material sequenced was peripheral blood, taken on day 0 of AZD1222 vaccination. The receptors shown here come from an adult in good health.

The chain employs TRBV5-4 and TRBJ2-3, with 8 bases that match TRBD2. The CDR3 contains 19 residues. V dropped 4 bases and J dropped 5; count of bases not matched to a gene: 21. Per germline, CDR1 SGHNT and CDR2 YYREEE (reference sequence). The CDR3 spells CASSDKKRGSMPSIDTQYF. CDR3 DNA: TGTGCCAGCAGCGACAAAAAGCGGGGGTCCATGCCCTCTATAGATACGCAGTATTTT.

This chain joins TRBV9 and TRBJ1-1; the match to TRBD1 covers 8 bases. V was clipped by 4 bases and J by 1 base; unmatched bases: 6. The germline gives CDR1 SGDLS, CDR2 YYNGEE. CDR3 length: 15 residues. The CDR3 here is CASSPGGLANTEAFF. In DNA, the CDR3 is TGTGCCAGCAGCCCAGGGGGCCTGGCGAACACTGAAGCTTTCTTT. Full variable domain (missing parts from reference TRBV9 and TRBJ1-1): DSGVTQTPKHLITATGQRVTLRCSPRSGDLSVYWYQQSLDQGLQFLIQYYNGEERAKGNILERFSAQQFPDLHSELNLSSLELGDSALYFCASSPGGLANTEAFFGQGTRLTVV.

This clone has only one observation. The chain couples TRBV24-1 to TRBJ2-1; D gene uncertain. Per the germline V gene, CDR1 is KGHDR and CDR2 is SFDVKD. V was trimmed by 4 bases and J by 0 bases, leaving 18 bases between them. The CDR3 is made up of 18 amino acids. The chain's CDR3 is CATSDSDLSSSSYNEQFF. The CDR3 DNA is TGTGCCACCAGTGACTCCGACTTGTCTTCAAGCTCCTACAATGAGCAGTTCTTC.

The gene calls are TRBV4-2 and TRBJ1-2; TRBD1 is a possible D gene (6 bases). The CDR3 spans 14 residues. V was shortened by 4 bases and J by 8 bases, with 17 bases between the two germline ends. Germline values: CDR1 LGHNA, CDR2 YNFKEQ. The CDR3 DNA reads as TGTGCCAGCAGCCCAGGGGTCTCAAAGCGAGGCTACACCTTC. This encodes CASSPGVSKRGYTF.

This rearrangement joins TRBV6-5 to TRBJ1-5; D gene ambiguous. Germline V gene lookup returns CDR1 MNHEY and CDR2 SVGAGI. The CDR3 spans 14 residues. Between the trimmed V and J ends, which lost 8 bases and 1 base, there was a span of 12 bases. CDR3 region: CASGPFDSNQPQHF. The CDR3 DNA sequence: TGTGCCAGCGGCCCCTTTGACAGCAATCAGCCCCAGCATTTT.

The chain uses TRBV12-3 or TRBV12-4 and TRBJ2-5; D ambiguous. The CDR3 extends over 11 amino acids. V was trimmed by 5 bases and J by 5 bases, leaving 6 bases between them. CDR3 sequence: CASSERETQYF. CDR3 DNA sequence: TGTGCCAGCAGTGAAAGGGAGACCCAGTACTTC.

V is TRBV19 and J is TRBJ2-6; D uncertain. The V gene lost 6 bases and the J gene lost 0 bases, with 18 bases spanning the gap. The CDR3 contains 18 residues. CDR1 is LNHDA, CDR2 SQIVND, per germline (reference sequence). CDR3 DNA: TGTGCCAGTAGAACGATCGGAAGACATTACTCTGGGGCCAACGTCCTGACTTTC. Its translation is CASRTIGRHYSGANVLTF.

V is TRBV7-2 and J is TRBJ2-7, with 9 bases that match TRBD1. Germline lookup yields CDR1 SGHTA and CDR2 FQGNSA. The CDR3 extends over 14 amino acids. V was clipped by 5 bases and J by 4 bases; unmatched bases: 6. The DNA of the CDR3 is TGTGCCAGCAGCCGCCCGGGACAGGGATACGAGCAGTACTTC. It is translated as CASSRPGQGYEQYF.

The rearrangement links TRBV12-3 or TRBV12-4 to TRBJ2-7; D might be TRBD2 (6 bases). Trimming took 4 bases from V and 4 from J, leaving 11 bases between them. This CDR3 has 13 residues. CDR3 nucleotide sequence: TGTGCCAGCAGTTCAACCGGGAGATACGAGCAGTACTTC. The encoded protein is CASSSTGRYEQYF.

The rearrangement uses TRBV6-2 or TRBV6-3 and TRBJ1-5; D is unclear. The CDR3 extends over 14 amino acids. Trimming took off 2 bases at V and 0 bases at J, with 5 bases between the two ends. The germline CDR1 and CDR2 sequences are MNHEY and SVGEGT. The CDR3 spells CASSYGDSNQPQHF. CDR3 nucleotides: TGTGCCAGCAGTTACGGAGATAGCAATCAGCCCCAGCATTTT.

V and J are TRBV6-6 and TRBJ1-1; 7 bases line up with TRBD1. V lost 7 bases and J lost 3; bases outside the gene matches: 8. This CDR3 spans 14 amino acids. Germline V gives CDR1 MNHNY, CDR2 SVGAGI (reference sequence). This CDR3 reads CASIETGRDTEAFF. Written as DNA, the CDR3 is TGTGCCAGCATAGAGACAGGGAGGGACACTGAAGCTTTCTTT.

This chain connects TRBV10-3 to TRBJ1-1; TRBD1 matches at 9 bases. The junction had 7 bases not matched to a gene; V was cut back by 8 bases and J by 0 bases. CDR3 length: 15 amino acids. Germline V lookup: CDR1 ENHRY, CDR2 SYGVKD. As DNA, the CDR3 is TGTGCCATCTCAAACAGGGGGCTGATGAACACTGAAGCTTTCTTT. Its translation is CAISNRGLMNTEAFF.

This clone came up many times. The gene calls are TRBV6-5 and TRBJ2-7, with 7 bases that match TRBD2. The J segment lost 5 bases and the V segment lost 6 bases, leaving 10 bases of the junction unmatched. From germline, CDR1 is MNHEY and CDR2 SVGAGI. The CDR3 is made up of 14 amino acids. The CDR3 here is CASSPLREGNEQYF. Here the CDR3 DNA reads TGTGCCAGCAGCCCATTAAGGGAGGGGAACGAGCAGTACTTC.

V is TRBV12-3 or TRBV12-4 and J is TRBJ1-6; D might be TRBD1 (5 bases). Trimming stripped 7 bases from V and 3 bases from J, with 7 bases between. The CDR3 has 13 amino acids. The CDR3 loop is CASKGDYNSPLHF. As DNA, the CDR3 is TGTGCCAGCAAAGGGGACTATAATTCACCCCTCCACTTT.

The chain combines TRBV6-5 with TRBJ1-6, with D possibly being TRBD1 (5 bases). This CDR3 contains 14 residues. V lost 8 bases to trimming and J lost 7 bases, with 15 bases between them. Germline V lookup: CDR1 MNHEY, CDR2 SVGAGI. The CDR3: CASARDGGNSPLHF. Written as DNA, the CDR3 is TGTGCCAGCGCACGGGACGGAGGAAATTCACCCCTCCACTTT.

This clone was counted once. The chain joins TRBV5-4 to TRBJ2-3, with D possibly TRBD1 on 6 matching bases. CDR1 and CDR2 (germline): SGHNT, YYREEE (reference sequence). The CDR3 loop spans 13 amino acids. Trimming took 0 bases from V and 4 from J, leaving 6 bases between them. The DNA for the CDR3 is TGTGCCAGCAGCTTGGACAGGGCAGATACGCAGTATTTT. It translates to CASSLDRADTQYF.

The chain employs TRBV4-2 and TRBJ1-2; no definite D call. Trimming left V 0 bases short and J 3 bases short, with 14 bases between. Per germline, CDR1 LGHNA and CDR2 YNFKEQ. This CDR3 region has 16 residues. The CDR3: CASSQELSRLHYGYTF. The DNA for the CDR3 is TGTGCCAGCAGCCAAGAACTCTCTAGGCTTCACTATGGCTACACCTTC.

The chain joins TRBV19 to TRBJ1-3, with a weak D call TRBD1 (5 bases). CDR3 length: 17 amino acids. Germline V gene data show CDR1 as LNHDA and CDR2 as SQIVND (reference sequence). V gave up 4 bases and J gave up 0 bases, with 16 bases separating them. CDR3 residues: CASSKSNRLPSGNTIYF. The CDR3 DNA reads TGTGCCAGTAGTAAGTCGAACAGGCTACCCTCTGGAAACACCATATATTTT.

CDR3 sequence reads: CASSFTGTSGSGYQETQYF. CDR3 DNA sequence: TGTGCCAGCAGCTTCACCGGGACTAGCGGGTCCGGATACCAAGAGACCCAGTACTTC. V usage is TRBV5-6 and J usage is TRBJ2-5; TRBD2 agrees at 12 bases. This CDR3 has 19 residues. Germline V CDR1 and CDR2: SGHDT, YYEEEE. Unmatched junction bases numbered 11, after V lost 2 bases and J lost 0 bases.

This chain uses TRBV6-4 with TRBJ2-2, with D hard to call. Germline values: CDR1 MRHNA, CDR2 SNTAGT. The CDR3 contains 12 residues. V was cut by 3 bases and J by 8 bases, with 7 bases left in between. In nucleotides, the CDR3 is TGTGCCAGCAGTGATTTCGGGGGGGAGCTGTTTTTT. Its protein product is CASSDFGGELFF.

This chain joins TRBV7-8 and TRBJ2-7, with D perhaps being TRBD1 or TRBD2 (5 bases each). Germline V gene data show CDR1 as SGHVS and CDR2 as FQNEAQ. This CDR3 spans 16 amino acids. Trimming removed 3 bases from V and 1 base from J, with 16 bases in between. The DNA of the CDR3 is TGTGCCAGCAGCTTCGCCGGGGCAGGTCGGTCCTACGAGCAGTACTTC. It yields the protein CASSFAGAGRSYEQYF.

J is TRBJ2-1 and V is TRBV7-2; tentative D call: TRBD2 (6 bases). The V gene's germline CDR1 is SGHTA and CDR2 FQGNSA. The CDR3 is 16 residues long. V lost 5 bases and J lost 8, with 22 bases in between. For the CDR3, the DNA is TGTGCCAGCAGCCCCCTGGGACTCCCGGGTGGGTATGAGCAGTTCTTC. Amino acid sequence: CASSPLGLPGGYEQFF.

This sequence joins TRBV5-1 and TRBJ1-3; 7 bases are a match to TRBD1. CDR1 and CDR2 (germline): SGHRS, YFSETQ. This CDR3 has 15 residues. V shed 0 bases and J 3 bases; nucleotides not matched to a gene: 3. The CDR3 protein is CASSLAGTDGNTIYF. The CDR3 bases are TGCGCCAGCAGCTTGGCCGGGACAGATGGAAACACCATATATTTT.

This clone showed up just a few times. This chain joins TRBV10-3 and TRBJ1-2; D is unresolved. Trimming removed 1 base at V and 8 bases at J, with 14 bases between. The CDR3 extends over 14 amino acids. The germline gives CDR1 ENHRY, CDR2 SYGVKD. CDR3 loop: CAISEFVAARGYTF. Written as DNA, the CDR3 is TGTGCCATCAGTGAGTTCGTAGCCGCCCGGGGCTACACCTTC.